Listed here are 2 T cell receptor beta chains from one sample, sequenced in a study of blood T cells in healthy people across ages. Sample-barcoded 5' priming and a J-beta primer mix drove a second PCR of roughly 7 to 11 cycles. TCRdb used MiXCR to reprocess the 5' RACE reads, holding one entry per CDR3 protein. This table has about 930,000 distinct CDR3 sequences, about 27% appearing once. The sample also formed part of further work on T cells of mothers and their children.

Material for sequencing was blood. These receptor sequences come from a woman between 40 and 55 years old in good health.

This clonotype was counted only a few times. The chain employs TRBV12-3 or TRBV12-4 and TRBJ2-1; 14 bases line up with TRBD2. After removal of 5 bases from V and 7 bases from J, the junction contained 7 bases not matched to a gene. The CDR3 covers 16 residues. CDR3 region: CASSLGLAGARNEQFF. CDR3 coding DNA: TGTGCCAGCAGTCTGGGACTAGCGGGGGCGAGAAATGAGCAGTTCTTC.

Concerning this clonotype: Just one base apart from a much larger clone, this may be a read error. The chain has TRBV11-2 and TRBJ2-7; 8 nucleotides agree with TRBD1. Germline CDR1 SGHAT, CDR2 FQNNGV. The CDR3 consists of 15 residues. V was clipped by 3 bases and J by 7 bases; unmatched bases: 11. CDR3 in DNA: TGTGCCAGCAGCTTTTACGGACAGGGCTACAATGAGCAGTACTTC. This codes for CASSFYGQGYNEQYF.